The 5 T cell receptor beta chains in this list originate from one sample, sequenced in a study of cytomegalovirus exposure and HLA in healthy donors. Primers for the PCR totalled 60 Vbeta and 13 Jbeta. Libraries were prepared by immunoSEQ multiplex PCR; TCRdb keeps only in-frame clonotypes and omits some of them. The sample lists 150,000 to 200,000 clones, around 87% occurring once. Material for sequencing was PBMCs. These receptors all stem from a woman younger than 35 in good health and CMV-seronegative.

The chain carries TRBV9 and TRBJ2-1; possible D gene TRBD2, 6 bases. The CDR3 is made up of 12 amino acids. CDR1 and CDR2 (germline): SGDLS, YYNGEE. With 3 bases removed from V and 15 bases from J, the gap between germline ends came to 16 bases. CDR3 region: CASSDTGGVPFF. The DNA of the CDR3 is TGTGCCAGCAGCGACACGGGCGGGGTCCCGTTCTTC.

This rearrangement joins TRBV14 to TRBJ2-1; D may be TRBD2 (5 bases). The CDR3 extends over 11 amino acids. Germline V gives CDR1 SGHDN, CDR2 FVKESK. With 7 bases removed from V and 8 bases from J, the gap between germline ends came to 9 bases. The CDR3 nucleotides are TGTGCCAGCACTTCGGACTATGAGCAGTTCTTC. It encodes CASTSDYEQFF.

This clone appeared a single time. The chain employs TRBV14 and TRBJ1-1, with TRBD1 matching 8 bases. CDR1 and CDR2 (germline): SGHDN, FVKESK. V dropped 0 bases and J dropped 4; count of bases not matched to a gene: 1. The CDR3 has 14 amino acids. The CDR3 region has the DNA TGTGCCAGCAGCCAAGACAGGGGGCTCACTGAAGCTTTCTTT. It codes for CASSQDRGLTEAFF.

This chain links TRBV13 with TRBJ1-1; 8 nucleotides align to TRBD1. The CDR3 has 15 amino acids. Germline CDR1 PRHDT, CDR2 FYEKMQ (reference sequence). V shed 5 bases and J 1 base; nucleotides not matched to a gene: 6. CDR3 DNA sequence: TGTGCCAGCAGCCCCCCCGGGACAGGGAACACTGAAGCTTTCTTT. It yields the protein CASSPPGTGNTEAFF.

The chain employs TRBV18 and TRBJ1-1, with unresolved D. V lost 6 bases, J lost 8 bases, and 16 bases lay in between. The CDR3 consists of 13 residues. CDR1 and CDR2 from the germline V gene are KGHSH and LQKENI. The CDR3, as DNA: TGTGCCAGCTCGCCCAGGAGGGAGTTAGAAGCTTTCTTT. It yields the protein CASSPRRELEAFF.